Listed below are T cell receptor beta chains from one sample, sequenced in a study of shared clonotypes between healthy human individuals. Profiled with immunoSEQ multiplex PCR; TCRdb holds only in-frame clones, not every one. Of roughly 500,000 clones listed, approximately 84% are singletons. The specimen was PBMCs. These receptors were collected from a woman between 35 and 50 years old in good health. Some clones in this sample may be carry-over from other donors' samples. CDR3s include the opening cysteine and the closing phenylalanine or tryptophan.

j_call	v_call	cdr3_aa
TRBJ2-2	TRBV6-1	CASSERQGAVELFF
TRBJ1-1	TRBV10-3	CAISDLQGVPEAFF
TRBJ2-1	TRBV9	CASSVASGPYNEQFF
TRBJ2-7	TRBV10-3	CAISESGRGNSYEQYF
TRBJ2-4	TRBV11-2	CASSWTSGRAWAQYF
TRBJ1-6	TRBV4-2	CASSQDVGGASPLHF
TRBJ1-4	TRBV28	CASSFRAANEKLFF
TRBJ2-5	TRBV18	CASSPVSLETQYF
TRBJ1-1	TRBV18	CASSPGGRNTEAFF
TRBJ1-1	TRBV15	CATADAMNTEAFF
TRBJ2-5	TRBV5-1	CASSNRDSPPGETQYF
TRBJ2-5	TRBV11-2	CASSLVLGPETQYF
TRBJ2-5	TRBV5-4	CASGGPSTASGPRETQYF
TRBJ2-7	TRBV4-2	CASSQVAVASGRGEQYF
TRBJ2-3	TRBV28	CASSLLQTDTQYF
TRBJ2-3	TRBV6-1	CASSGGTGRRGTDTQYF
TRBJ2-5	TRBV11-3	CAKCETQYF
TRBJ2-2	TRBV27	CASSYSATGELFF
TRBJ2-2	TRBV7-9	CASSPGTGGRTGELFF
TRBJ2-1	TRBV21-1	CASSKEGLSSYNEQFF
TRBJ2-1	TRBV11-2	CASSLFLGGSYNEQFF
TRBJ2-3	TRBV18	CASSPMSVAGSSTDTQYF
TRBJ2-2	TRBV9	CASSEGVTNTGELFF
TRBJ1-3	TRBV2	CASSLQGAGNTIYF
TRBJ1-5	TRBV28	CASSSGGYNQPQHF
TRBJ1-3	TRBV5-6	CASSSGQATGNTIYF
TRBJ2-2	TRBV2	CASSEFAGELFF
TRBJ2-7	TRBV6-1	CASSQQGASYEQYF
TRBJ2-7	TRBV29-1	CSAWDTMGDYEQYF
TRBJ1-4	TRBV28	CATGARSGFEKLFF
TRBJ2-1	TRBV28	CASSLPDGTGWNEQFF
TRBJ2-7	TRBV27	CASSLSPPYEQYF
TRBJ2-5	TRBV5-1	CASSEGQGLETQYF
TRBJ2-7	TRBV10-3	CATHGTAYEQYF
TRBJ2-7	TRBV7-3	CASSKTGAYEQYF
TRBJ2-7	TRBV5-1	CASSLARDRALVYEQYF